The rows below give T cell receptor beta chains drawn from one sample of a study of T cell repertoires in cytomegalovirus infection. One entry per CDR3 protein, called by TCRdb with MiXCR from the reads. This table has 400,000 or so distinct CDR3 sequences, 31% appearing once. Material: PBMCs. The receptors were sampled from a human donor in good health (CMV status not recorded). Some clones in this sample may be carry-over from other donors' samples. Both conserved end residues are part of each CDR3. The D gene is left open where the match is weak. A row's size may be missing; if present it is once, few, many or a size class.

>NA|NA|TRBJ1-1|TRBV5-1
TGCGCCAGCAGCGAGGGGGGCGGCTCCACTGAAGCTTTCTTT
CASSEGGGSTEAFF
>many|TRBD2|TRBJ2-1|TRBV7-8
TGTGCCAGCAGCATCTCCCCCATGGGACTAGCGGGGTTAGGCTCCTACAATGAGCAGTTCTTC
CASSISPMGLAGLGSYNEQFF
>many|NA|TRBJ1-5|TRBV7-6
TGTGCCAGCAGCTTAAGCGAGGGGGTCTATCAGCCCCAGCATTTT
CASSLSEGVYQPQHF
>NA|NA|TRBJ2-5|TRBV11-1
TGTGCCAGCAGCTCCTTCCCGGGGGCTAACCAAGAGACCCAGTACTTC
CASSSFPGANQETQYF
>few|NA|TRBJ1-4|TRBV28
TGTGCCAGCAGTGGTACGGGGGGCGCTTGGGAAAAACTGTTTTTT
CASSGTGGAWEKLFF
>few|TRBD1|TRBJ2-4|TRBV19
TGTGCCAGTAGTGGGTTCGGGACAGGGGAAGGCATTCAGTACTTC
CASSGFGTGEGIQYF
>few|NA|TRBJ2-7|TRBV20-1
NA
CSAPNLVAGGSPGYF
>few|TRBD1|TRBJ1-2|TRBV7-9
TGTGCCAGCAGCCAACAGGGGGCAAGATATGGCTACACCTTC
CASSQQGARYGYTF
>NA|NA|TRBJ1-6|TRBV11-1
TGTGCCAGCAGCTTTAGTGACGGCAGATGGACACCCCTCCCCTTT
CASSFSDGRWTPLPF
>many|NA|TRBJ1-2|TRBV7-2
TGTGCCAGCCGGGCTAACTATGGCTACACCTTC
CASRANYGYTF
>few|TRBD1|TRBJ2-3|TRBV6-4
TGTGCCAGCAGTCCCCGACAGGGGATAGATACGCAGTATTTT
CASSPRQGIDTQYF
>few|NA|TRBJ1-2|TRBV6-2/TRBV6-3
TGTGCCAGCGACGACGGACGTTTCGGCTACACCTTC
CASDDGRFGYTF
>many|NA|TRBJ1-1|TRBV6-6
TGTGCCAGCAGCCCGGACGGTGGCACTGAAGCTTTCTTT
CASSPDGGTEAFF
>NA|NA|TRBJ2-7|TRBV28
TGTGCCAGAAGTTTCCGGGGGAGCTCCTACGAGCTGTACTTC
CARSFRGSSYELYF
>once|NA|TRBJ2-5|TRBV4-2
TGTGCCAGCAGCCAAGATCAGACCCAGTACTTC
CASSQDQTQYF
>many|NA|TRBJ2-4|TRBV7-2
TGTGCCAGCAGCTTAGTCCCGACCATGGGAAACATTCAGTACTTC
CASSLVPTMGNIQYF
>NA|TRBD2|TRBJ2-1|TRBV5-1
TGCGCCAGCAGTTTAAATCCCGGGACTAGCGGGGGCCGGGATGAGCAGTTCTTC
CASSLNPGTSGGRDEQFF
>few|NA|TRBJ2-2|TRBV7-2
TGTGCCAGCAGCACGTATCGGGGATCCGACACCGGGGAGCTGTTTTTT
CASSTYRGSDTGELFF
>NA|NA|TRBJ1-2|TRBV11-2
TGTGCCAGCAGTCTAGATACGGGGGGTGGCTACACCTTC
CASSLDTGGGYTF
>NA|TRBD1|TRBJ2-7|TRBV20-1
TGCAGTGCTAGAGATTTGCGGGGACAGGGGCCCTACGAGCAGTACTTC
CSARDLRGQGPYEQYF
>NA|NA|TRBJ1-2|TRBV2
TGTGCCAGCAGAGGACGGTTTGGCTACACCTTC
CASRGRFGYTF
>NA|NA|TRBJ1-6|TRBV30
TGTGCCTGGAGTGGGACCATACTCCACTTT
CAWSGTILHF
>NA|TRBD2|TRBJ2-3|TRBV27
TGTGCCAGCAGGACCCTAGCGGGGAGCGACCGGGATACGCAGTATTTT
CASRTLAGSDRDTQYF
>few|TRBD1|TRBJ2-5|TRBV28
TGTGCCAGCAGTTTCCGTGACAGGGACCGTTTGGAGACCCAGTACTTC
CASSFRDRDRLETQYF
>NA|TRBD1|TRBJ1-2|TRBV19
TGTGCCAGTAGCCCCGGGACAGGGTCGAACTATGGCTACACCTTC
CASSPGTGSNYGYTF
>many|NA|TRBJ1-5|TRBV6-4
TGTGCCAGCAGTGACATGGGGGGTACAGGGACTCAGCCCCAGCATTTT
CASSDMGGTGTQPQHF
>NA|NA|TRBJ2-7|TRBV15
TGTGCCACCAGCGGGGCTAGCTCCTACGAGCAGTACTTC
CATSGASSYEQYF
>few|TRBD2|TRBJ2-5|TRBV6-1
TGTGCCAGCAGGAAAAGCGGGGCACAAGAGACCCAGTACTTC
CASRKSGAQETQYF
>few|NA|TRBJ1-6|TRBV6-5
TGTGCCAGCAGTTCTCTTCGGGGTACGGATTCACCCCTCCACTTT
CASSSLRGTDSPLHF
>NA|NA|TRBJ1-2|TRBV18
TGTGCCAGCTCACCCCGGGACCTCGATGGCTACACCTTC
CASSPRDLDGYTF
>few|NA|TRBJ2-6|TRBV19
TGTGCCAGTAGGACCCCAACAGGGTTGTCTGGGGCCAACGTCCTGACTTTC
CASRTPTGLSGANVLTF
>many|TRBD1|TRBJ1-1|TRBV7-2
TGTGCCAGCAGCCTTCTAGGGACAGGGTTGAACACTGAAGCTTTCTTT
CASSLLGTGLNTEAFF
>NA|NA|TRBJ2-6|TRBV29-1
TGCAGCGTTGAAGATGGAGGGGGGTACGTCCTGACTTTC
CSVEDGGGYVLTF
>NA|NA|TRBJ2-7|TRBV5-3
TGTGCCAGCAGCTTAGAGGGCAGGGCGGTCTACGAGAAGTACTTC
CASSLEGRAVYEKYF
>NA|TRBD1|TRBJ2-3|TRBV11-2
TGTGCCAGCACCCGGACAGGGCAGGGAGATACGCAGTATTTT
CASTRTGQGDTQYF
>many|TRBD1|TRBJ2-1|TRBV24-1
TGTGCCACCAGTGATTTCACAGGGGGACAGAATTACAATGAGCAGTTCTTC
CATSDFTGGQNYNEQFF
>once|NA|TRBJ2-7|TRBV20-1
TGCAGTGCCAGGAAGGGGAAGGGCCCCTACGAGCAGTACTTC
CSARKGKGPYEQYF
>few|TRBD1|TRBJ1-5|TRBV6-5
TGTGCCAGCAGACCTGCAGGGGGGAAGCGCAATCAGCCCCAGCATTTT
CASRPAGGKRNQPQHF
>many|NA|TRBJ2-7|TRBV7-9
TGTGCCAGCAGCTCACGCGGGTACGAGCAGTACTTC
CASSSRGYEQYF
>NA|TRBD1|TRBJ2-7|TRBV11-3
TGTGCCAGCAGCCCCCGGACAGGGTCGTACGAGCAGTACTTC
CASSPRTGSYEQYF
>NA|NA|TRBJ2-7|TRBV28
TGTGCCAGCAGTTTTGTGGGCGACGAGCAGTACTTC
CASSFVGDEQYF
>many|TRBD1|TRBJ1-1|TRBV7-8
TGTGCCAGCAGCGTACAGGGGATGAACACTGAAGCTTTCTTT
CASSVQGMNTEAFF
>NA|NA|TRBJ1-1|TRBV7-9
TGTGCCAGCAGCTCACCCACGGGACCCATGAACACTGAAGCTTTCTTT
CASSSPTGPMNTEAFF
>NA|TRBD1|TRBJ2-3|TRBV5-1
TGCGCCAGCAGCTTGACAGGGGCGAACACAGATACGCAGTATTTT
CASSLTGANTDTQYF
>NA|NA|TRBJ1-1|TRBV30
TGTGCCTGGAGTGGGCAGGCGAACACTGAAGCTTTCTTT
CAWSGQANTEAFF
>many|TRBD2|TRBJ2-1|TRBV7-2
TGTGCCAGCAGCTTACTCAGCGGGGGGGGTAATGAGCAGTTCTTC
CASSLLSGGGNEQFF
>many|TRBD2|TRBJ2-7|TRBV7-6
TGTGCCAGCAGCTTAGCCGGCGGGGGTGTCTCCTACGAGCAGTACTTC
CASSLAGGGVSYEQYF
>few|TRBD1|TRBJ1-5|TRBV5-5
TGTGCCAGCAGCATAACCTGGACAGGGAGGCAGGATCAGCCCCAGCATTTT
CASSITWTGRQDQPQHF
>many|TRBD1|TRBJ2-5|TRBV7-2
TGTGCCAGCAGCTCCCCGGGACAGGGCCTCGGGGAGACCCAGTACTTC
CASSSPGQGLGETQYF
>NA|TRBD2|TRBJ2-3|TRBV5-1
TGCGCCAGCAGCTTGGCCCTGACTAGCGCCGTCACAGATACGCAGTATTTT
CASSLALTSAVTDTQYF
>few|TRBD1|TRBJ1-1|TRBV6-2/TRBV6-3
TGTGCCAGCAGTTACCAGGGACAGGGAAGGACTGAAGCTTTCTTT
CASSYQGQGRTEAFF
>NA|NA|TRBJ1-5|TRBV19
TGTGCCAGTAGTCCCGTAGGGTCAAGCAATCAGCCCCAGCATTTT
CASSPVGSSNQPQHF
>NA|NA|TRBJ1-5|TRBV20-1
TGCAGTGCTAGAAGATACAGGGTAGGTCATCAGCCCCAGCATTTT
CSARRYRVGHQPQHF
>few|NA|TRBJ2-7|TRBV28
TGTGCCAGCAGTTTGTATGCACATTCCTACGAGCAGTACTTC
CASSLYAHSYEQYF
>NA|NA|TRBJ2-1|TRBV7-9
TGTGCCAGCAGGGGAGGGGGGGGAACCTACAATGAGCAGTTCTTC
CASRGGGGTYNEQFF
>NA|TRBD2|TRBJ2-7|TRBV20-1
TGCAGTGCTAGTTTGGTAGCGGGGTACGAGCAGTACTTC
CSASLVAGYEQYF
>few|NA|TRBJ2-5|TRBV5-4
TGTGCCAGCAGCTCCCGCAGACAAGAGACCCAGTACTTC
CASSSRRQETQYF
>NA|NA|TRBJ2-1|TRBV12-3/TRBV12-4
TGTGCCAGCAGGCAAAGGGGGTTCAATGAGCAGTTCTTC
CASRQRGFNEQFF
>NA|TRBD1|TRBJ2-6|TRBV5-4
TGTGCCAGCAGCTTAAACAGGGGGCCTGGGGCCAACGTCCTGACTTTC
CASSLNRGPGANVLTF